These 20 T cell receptor beta chains were sequenced from one sample in a study of neurological immune-mediated disorders. TCRdb re-called the 5' RACE reads with MiXCR, one entry per CDR3 protein. The sample carries 45,000 to 70,000 distinct CDR3 sequences, roughly 4.6% recorded once. The sequencing sample was made of PBMCs. The receptors derive from a man between 50 and 59 years old with multiple sclerosis.

This clonotype was seen more than once but under ten times. The chain combines TRBV5-6 with TRBJ2-1; tentatively, D is TRBD2 (6 bases). CDR1 is SGHDT and CDR2 is YYEEEE in the germline V gene. The CDR3 is 14 amino acids. V lost 4 bases, J lost 8 bases, and 16 bases lay in between. The CDR3 sequence: CASSLWGLMYEQFF. The CDR3, as DNA: TGTGCCAGCAGCCTATGGGGACTTATGTATGAGCAGTTCTTC.

This clonotype was seen many times. This sequence joins TRBV7-9 and TRBJ2-2; weak D call: TRBD2 (6 bases). From germline, CDR1 is SEHNR and CDR2 FQNEAQ (reference sequence). CDR3 length: 14 residues. V lost 8 bases and J lost 3, with 13 bases in between. In DNA form, the CDR3 reads TGTGCCAGCCGAGCCGGGACTTACACCGGGGAGCTGTTTTTT. This translates into CASRAGTYTGELFF.

In its sample, this clonotype was seen many times. V is TRBV5-1 and J is TRBJ2-2, with TRBD2 as a possible D gene (5 bases). Germline CDR1 SGHRS, CDR2 YFSETQ. V lost 5 bases to trimming and J lost 0 bases, with 8 bases between them. The CDR3 extends over 14 amino acids. CDR3 nucleotides: TGCGCCAGCAGACAAGCGGCGAACACCGGGGAGCTGTTTTTT. Its protein is CASRQAANTGELFF.

This clonotype was detected ten times or more. The chain joins TRBV5-1 to TRBJ2-6, with 7 bases that match TRBD1. This CDR3 spans 16 amino acids. Trimming at V came to 4 bases and at J to 4 bases, leaving 8 bases not matched to a gene. Germline-derived CDR1 and CDR2 are SGHRS and YFSETQ. CDR3 coding DNA: TGCGCCAGCAGCCCAACGACAGGGACCGGGGCCAACGTCCTGACTTTC. It yields the protein CASSPTTGTGANVLTF.

This clonotype came up many times. The rearrangement links TRBV20-1 to TRBJ1-1; D is undetermined. Germline V CDR1 and CDR2: DFQATT, SNEGSKA (reference sequence). There are 14 residues in the CDR3. V was clipped by 6 bases and J by 0 bases, with 14 bases between them. Written as DNA, the CDR3 is TGCAGTGCCCACCCCGGGCGGATGAACACTGAAGCTTTCTTT. This gives the protein CSAHPGRMNTEAFF.

This clonotype was counted a few times. The V gene is TRBV9, the J gene TRBJ2-7, with 11 positions matching TRBD2. J gave up 3 bases and V 2 bases, and 4 bases lay outside the gene matches. Germline CDR1 and CDR2: SGDLS and YYNGEE. The CDR3 spans 15 residues. In nucleotides, the CDR3 is TGTGCCAGCAGCGTCACCGGGACTAGCGGCTACGAGCAGTACTTC. It is translated as CASSVTGTSGYEQYF.

Ten or more counts support this clonotype. CDR3 coding DNA: TGCGCCAGCAGCTTGCCGGGGTACGAGCAGTACTTC. Protein sequence: CASSLPGYEQYF. J is TRBJ2-7 and V is TRBV5-1, with a weak D call TRBD2 (5 bases). The CDR3 is 12 amino acids. V shed 1 base and J shed 4 bases, with 6 bases lying between them. CDR1 and CDR2 from the germline V gene are SGHRS and YFSETQ.

The rearrangement uses TRBV5-6 and TRBJ1-4, with no clear D. Germline lookup yields CDR1 SGHDT and CDR2 YYEEEE. Trimming stripped 4 bases from V and 8 bases from J, with 6 bases between. CDR3 length equals 11 residues. The CDR3 here is CASSPIEKLFF. The CDR3 DNA sequence: TGTGCCAGCAGCCCCATAGAAAAACTGTTTTTT.

This clonotype was observed at least ten times. This sequence joins TRBV12-3 or TRBV12-4 and TRBJ2-2; 11 bases are a match to TRBD2. V was clipped by 6 bases and J by 6 bases; unmatched bases: 3. The CDR3 covers 14 residues. CDR3 in amino acids: CASRTSGVPGELFF. CDR3 sequence (DNA): TGTGCCAGCAGGACTAGCGGGGTCCCCGGGGAGCTGTTTTTT.

This clonotype was observed at least ten times. The chain has TRBV5-1 and TRBJ2-7, with TRBD1 matching over 7 bases. In germline, CDR1 is SGHRS, CDR2 YFSETQ. The CDR3 covers 16 residues. With V trimmed by 2 bases and J by 3 bases, 11 bases remained unmatched. CDR3 coding DNA: TGCGCCAGCAGCTTTACAGGGGACAATGCACTCTACGAGCAGTACTTC. This codes for CASSFTGDNALYEQYF. Full variable domain (outside the CDR3, taken from reference TRBV5-1 and TRBJ2-7): KAGVTQTPRYLIKTRGQQVTLSCSPISGHRSVSWYQQTPGQGLQFLFEYFSETQRNKGNFPGRFSGRQFSNSRSEMNVSTLELGDSALYLCASSFTGDNALYEQYFGPGTRLTVT.

This clonotype was picked up a small number of times. V is TRBV7-9 and J is TRBJ1-1; a weak D match, TRBD1 (5 bases). Germline V CDR1 and CDR2: SEHNR, FQNEAQ (reference sequence). V was clipped by 7 bases and J by 10 bases, with 19 bases between them. CDR3 length: 13 amino acids. DNA for the CDR3: TGTGCCAGCACACTGGGGGGGGATCCTCTAGCTTTCTTT. Translated: CASTLGGDPLAFF.

As to this clonotype: This clone may be a read error of a much larger clone one base away. The chain uses TRBV3-1 and TRBJ1-4; no definite D call. The germline CDR1 and CDR2 sequences are LGHDT and YNNKEL (reference sequence). The V end lost 2 bases, the J end lost 9 bases, and 19 bases lay between the germline ends. There are 16 residues in the CDR3. The CDR3 sequence: CASSQTPVTTVKKLFF. The CDR3 region has the DNA TGTGCCAGCAGCCAAACTCCTGTCACCACGGTAAAAAAACTGTTTTTT. Full variable domain (outside the CDR3, taken from reference TRBV3-1 and TRBJ1-4): DTAVSQTPKYLVTQMGNDKSIKCEQNLGHDTMYWYKQDSKKFLKIMFSYNNKELIINETVPNRFSPKSPDKAHLNLHINSLELGDSAVYFCASSQTPVTTVKKLFFGSGTQLSVL.

This clonotype was observed at least ten times. This sequence joins TRBV7-2 and TRBJ2-7, with D possibly TRBD1 on 5 matching bases. From germline, CDR1 is SGHTA and CDR2 FQGNSA. This CDR3 has 19 amino acids. The germline V and J ends were trimmed by 1 base and 3 bases, with 25 bases remaining between them. The CDR3 nucleotides are TGTGCCAGCAGCTTAGAATCCCCAGGGCGGATCAATATAGGCTACGAGCAGTACTTC. Amino acids: CASSLESPGRINIGYEQYF.

This clonotype has a count of ten or more. J is TRBJ2-7 and V is TRBV27; 15 bases line up with TRBD2. The V and J ends lost 11 bases and 7 bases, in that order; junction bases with no gene match: 3. Germline V gives CDR1 MNHEY, CDR2 SMNVEV (reference sequence). The CDR3 has 12 residues. The CDR3 sequence: CAAGLAGGEQYF. CDR3 nucleotide sequence: TGTGCCGCGGGACTAGCGGGAGGAGAGCAGTACTTC.

This clonotype was seen repeatedly, ten times or more. The chain has TRBV4-1 and TRBJ1-2; 7 bases are shared with TRBD1. The CDR3 covers 15 residues. The V segment lost 5 bases and the J segment 4 bases; nucleotides outside the gene matches: 10. CDR1 is MGHRA and CDR2 is YSYEKL in the germline V gene. This CDR3 is CASSSTGDNLYGYTF. As DNA, the CDR3 is TGCGCCAGCAGCTCCACAGGGGACAACCTCTATGGCTACACCTTC.

This clonotype came up many times. This sequence joins TRBV3-1 and TRBJ2-7; TRBD2 agrees at 8 bases. The J segment lost 3 bases and the V segment lost 4 bases, leaving 20 bases of the junction unmatched. This CDR3 has 19 residues. Germline V gene data show CDR1 as LGHDT and CDR2 as YNNKEL (reference sequence). The CDR3 here is CASSPESYPLAGGHYEQYF. Written as DNA, the CDR3 is TGTGCCAGCAGCCCAGAATCTTACCCCCTGGCGGGGGGCCACTACGAGCAGTACTTC.

This clonotype has ten or more counts. The gene calls are TRBV5-1 and TRBJ2-1; the D is unclear. The length of the CDR3 is 14 residues. Trimming removed 1 base at V and 6 bases at J, with 11 bases between. Germline V gene sequence: CDR1 SGHRS, CDR2 YFSETQ. The CDR3 DNA reads TGCGCCAGCAGCTTGCGACAACAACCCAATGAGCAGTTCTTC. Translating gives CASSLRQQPNEQFF.

This clonotype was picked up many times. This chain links TRBV5-1 with TRBJ2-7, with D perhaps matching TRBD2 (6 bases). The CDR3 has 16 amino acids. V lost 0 bases, J lost 3 bases, and 16 bases lay in between. Germline V gene lookup returns CDR1 SGHRS and CDR2 YFSETQ. Written as DNA, the CDR3 is TGCGCCAGCAGCTTGGTCGGGACTCCGCCTTTCTACGAGCAGTACTTC. It codes for CASSLVGTPPFYEQYF.

This clonotype was detected a few times. The chain links TRBV18 to TRBJ2-7; 9 nucleotides agree with TRBD1. The V gene end was trimmed by 8 bases and the J gene end by 4 bases; junction bases not matched to a gene: 9. This CDR3 region has 14 residues. In germline, CDR1 is KGHSH, CDR2 LQKENI. CDR3 nucleotides: TGTGCCAGCACCCCCGGGACAGGGTTTTACGAGCAGTACTTC. Its translation: CASTPGTGFYEQYF.

This clonotype was found many times. CDR3 in amino acids: CSVRSAGELFF. The CDR3 bases are TGCAGCGTCCGATCCGCCGGGGAGCTGTTTTTT. V is TRBV29-1 and J is TRBJ2-2, with D hard to call. Germline loops: CDR1 SQVTM, CDR2 ANQGSEA. The CDR3 spans 11 residues. V was pared by 6 bases and J by 6 bases, with 8 bases between.